The clone carrying this T cell receptor (beta chain) was seen a few times. No antigen is known for it. The sample belongs to a study of a mutant IDH1 vaccine in newly diagnosed glioma. Study information: The start of vaccination came 4-6 weeks after radiotherapy alone, or with temozolomide cycles. Treated patients had a mean age of roughly 39 years and an approximately 62% male, 37.5% female split.

The time point was: week 11, during vaccination. Vaccinated patients received 300 ug of mutant IDH1 20-mer peptide per dose, with topical imiquimod. New WHO grade 3 or 4 astrocytomas that were IDH1-mutant and ATRX-lost had been found in donors. The CDR3 is 16 amino acids. Per germline, CDR1 MNHEY and CDR2 SMNVEV (reference sequence). The V and J ends lost 2 bases and 2 bases, in that order; junction bases with no gene match: 1. Notes on the study in general: Variations in leading peripheral T cell clonotypes appeared to have no connection with pseudoprogression.

Clones were sequenced by immunoSEQ multiplex PCR, and TCRdb holds only the in-frame ones, with some missing. This repertoire shows 31,000 or so clones, around 78% found once; its top ten account for about 24%. This rearrangement joins TRBV27 to TRBJ2-4, with TRBD1 matching 12 bases. This receptor was identified in a man aged 30 to 39 with glioma. Sequenced material: PBMCs, taken from a glioma patient whose treatment included an IDH1 peptide vaccine. CDR3 coding DNA: TGTGCCAGCAGTTTAGGGACAGGGGGCCCCAAAAACATTCAGTACTTC. Protein: CASSLGTGGPKNIQYF.